The rows below give T cell receptor beta chains drawn from one sample of a study of read filtering for tumor transcriptome and immune sequencing. TCRdb ran MiXCR on the reads and lists one entry per CDR3 protein. The table has 20,000 to 25,000 distinct CDR3 sequences, roughly an eighth seen once. Sequencing was done on a sample of a population of CD138-negative cells sorted from bone marrow. The receptors originated from a donor over 35 with multiple myeloma. The CDR3 runs from the conserved cysteine through the conserved F or W. The D gene is left open where the match is weak. Part of the rows lack a size; the others show once, few, many or a class for expanded clones.

many,16,TRBV15,TRBD1,TRBJ2-7,CATTSGGRGTGSEQYF,TGTGCCACCACCTCAGGGGGTCGCGGGACAGGGAGCGAGCAGTACTTC
.,15,TRBV6-2/TRBV6-3,TRBD2,TRBJ2-1,CASSPGTSGHNEQFF,TGTGCCAGCAGTCCTGGGACTAGCGGGCACAATGAGCAGTTCTTC
many,16,TRBV12-3/TRBV12-4,TRBD1,TRBJ1-5,CASSLGTGGSNQPQHF,TGTGCCAGCAGTTTAGGGACAGGGGGTAGCAATCAGCCCCAGCATTTT
many,14,TRBV29-1,.,TRBJ2-1,CSAKDRAPSNEQFF,TGCAGCGCCAAAGACCGGGCCCCAAGCAATGAGCAGTTCTTC
many,16,TRBV29-1,TRBD2,TRBJ2-5,CSVEDPSGRALKTQYF,TGCAGCGTTGAAGATCCTAGCGGGAGGGCCCTGAAGACCCAGTACTTC
few,14,TRBV5-5,TRBD1,TRBJ2-7,CASNSSTGGYEQYF,TGTGCCAGCAACTCCTCGACAGGGGGCTACGAGCAGTACTTC
few,14,TRBV5-1,.,TRBJ2-3,CASRAGGYTDTQYF,TGCGCCAGCCGGGCCGGGGGCTACACAGATACGCAGTATTTT
many,16,TRBV5-1,TRBD1,TRBJ2-7,CASSLGQGASSYEQYF,TGCGCCAGCAGCTTGGGCCAGGGGGCGAGCTCCTACGAGCAGTACTTC
many,15,TRBV6-6,.,TRBJ2-3,CASSYFAGGTDTQYF,TGTGCCAGCAGTTACTTCGCTGGGGGCACAGATACGCAGTATTTT
many,18,TRBV20-1,TRBD2,TRBJ2-5,CSAREGTWGLAGGETQYF,TGCAGTGCTAGAGAGGGGACCTGGGGACTAGCGGGAGGAGAGACCCAGTACTTC
.,16,TRBV4-1,.,TRBJ2-4,CASSQDYPPGKNIQYF,TGCGCCAGCAGCCAAGATTATCCCCCCGGCAAAAACATTCAGTACTTC
many,16,TRBV3-1,TRBD1,TRBJ2-3,CASSPSDRGLQDTQYF,TGTGCCAGCAGCCCCTCGGACAGGGGGCTTCAAGATACGCAGTATTTT
many,13,TRBV20-1,.,TRBJ2-7,CSARIGGAYEQYF,TGCAGTGCTAGGATAGGGGGGGCATACGAGCAGTACTTC
many,15,TRBV6-6,TRBD2,TRBJ2-7,CASSLGLAGTYEQYF,TGTGCCAGCAGTTTAGGACTAGCGGGAACCTACGAGCAGTACTTC
many,18,TRBV11-3,TRBD1,TRBJ2-1,CASSPGQGAASSYNEQFF,TGTGCCAGCAGCCCCGGACAGGGGGCCGCCAGCTCCTACAATGAGCAGTTCTTC
many,16,TRBV5-1,TRBD1,TRBJ2-2,CASSLLGGANTGELFF,TGCGCCAGCAGCTTGTTAGGGGGCGCGAACACCGGGGAGCTGTTTTTT
.,16,TRBV6-5,.,TRBJ1-4,CASSHSSRGGREKLSF,TGTGCCAGCAGTCACTCATCGAGGGGGGGCCGGGAAAAACTGTCTTTT
many,13,TRBV20-1,.,TRBJ1-1,CSASPGQNTEAFF,TGCAGTGCTAGTCCGGGACAGAACACTGAAGCTTTCTTT
many,15,TRBV7-9,TRBD1,TRBJ2-5,CASSPRGDSQETQYF,TGTGCCAGCAGCCCCCGTGGGGACAGTCAAGAGACCCAGTACTTC
many,13,TRBV4-1,.,TRBJ2-7,CASSQDFLVEQYF,TGTGCCAGCAGCCAAGATTTTTTAGTCGAGCAGTACTTC
many,14,TRBV20-1,.,TRBJ2-7,CSASPPSSSYEQYF,TGCAGTGCTAGTCCCCCTTCCTCCTCCTACGAGCAGTACTTC
many,15,TRBV3-1,TRBD2,TRBJ2-5,CASSSRLAGQETQYF,TGTGCCAGCAGCTCCCGACTAGCGGGCCAAGAGACCCAGTACTTC
many,12,TRBV29-1,TRBD1,TRBJ1-2,CSVAGQGYGYTF,TGCAGCGTTGCGGGACAGGGCTATGGCTACACCTTC
many,11,TRBV5-1,.,TRBJ1-1,CASSLAGEAFF,TGCGCCAGCAGCTTGGCGGGCGAAGCTTTCTTT
many,16,TRBV10-1,.,TRBJ2-5,CASSDQGPTNQETQYF,TGCGCCAGCAGTGATCAGGGTCCAACCAACCAAGAGACCCAGTACTTC
many,14,TRBV6-6,TRBD1,TRBJ1-1,CASSREGQATEAFF,TGTGCCAGCAGTAGAGAAGGACAGGCCACTGAAGCTTTCTTT
few,18,TRBV19,.,TRBJ1-5,CASMNSKGMGYSNQPQHF,TGTGCCAGTATGAATTCGAAGGGGATGGGTTATAGCAATCAGCCCCAGCATTTT
many,17,TRBV3-1,.,TRBJ2-1,CASSQDQMDWGVNEQFF,TGTGCCAGCAGCCAAGATCAAATGGACTGGGGAGTGAATGAGCAGTTCTTC
.,13,TRBV6-4,.,TRBJ2-2,CASRAQNTGELFF,TGTGCCAGCAGAGCTCAGAACACCGGGGAGCTGTTTTTT
many,11,TRBV20-1,.,TRBJ1-2,CSARDGGGYTF,TGCAGTGCTAGAGATGGGGGCGGCTACACCTTC
many,12,TRBV14,.,TRBJ1-1,CASNIMGGRAFF,TGTGCCAGCAACATAATGGGAGGTCGTGCTTTCTTT
many,15,TRBV7-9,.,TRBJ2-7,CASSFEDFVSYEQYF,TGTGCCAGCAGCTTCGAGGACTTTGTTTCCTACGAGCAGTACTTC
many,12,TRBV21-1,.,TRBJ2-2,CASYFGDGELFF,TGTGCCAGCTATTTCGGAGACGGGGAGCTGTTTTTT
many,14,TRBV20-1,TRBD1,TRBJ2-7,CSARSTGAPYEQYF,TGCAGTGCTAGAAGTACAGGGGCCCCCTACGAGCAGTACTTC